This T cell receptor (beta chain) was sequenced during a study of control samples from healthy donors and cancer patients. The CDR3 has 13 amino acids. The V gene's germline CDR1 is MNHEY and CDR2 SMNVEV (reference sequence). Trimming took 4 bases from V and 5 from J, leaving 8 bases between them. Profiling relied on immunoSEQ multiplex PCR, and the TCRdb table lists in-frame clones only, not all of them. Of about 95,000 clones in the sample, 80% to 95% are singletons; the top ten hold 0.85% to 1%. This clonotype was obtained from a woman aged 25 to 39 in good health. The sample consisted of blood. This chain uses TRBV27 with TRBJ2-2; D is undetermined. CDR3 residues: CASSSLVTGELFF. CDR3 sequence (DNA): TGTGCCAGCAGTTCATTGGTTACCGGGGAGCTGTTTTTT.